Included here is one TCR beta chain sequence, with context. Trimming took 7 bases from V and 0 from J; bases not matched to a gene: 11. The CDR3 totals 17 residues. From germline, CDR1 is SGHRS and CDR2 YFSETQ. This entry is derived from a study of Tregs in tolerant kidney transplant recipients. TCRdb keeps only in-frame clones here, not all; method: immunoSEQ multiplex PCR. The sample carries fewer than 80,000 clones, about 89% recorded once. The specimen comprised CD4+ T cells from blood, sampled before the transplant. The TCR sequence derives from a human donor who received a combined kidney and bone marrow transplant. V gene TRBV5-1 combines with J gene TRBJ1-4; the match to TRBD1 covers 8 bases. CDR3 loop: CASAGGTGPSTNEKLFF. CDR3 sequence (DNA): TGCGCCAGCGCGGGGGGGACAGGACCTTCAACTAATGAAAAACTGTTTTTT.